This T cell receptor (beta chain) comes out of a study of cytomegalovirus exposure and HLA in healthy donors. Germline V lookup: CDR1 MNHEY, CDR2 SVGAGI. The V and J ends lost 1 base and 9 bases respectively, with 13 bases between them. This CDR3 contains 14 residues. As regards this clone: Its target is not known.

Study outcomes and limitations: Reported results showed that the classifier diagnosed cytomegalovirus status with high specificity and sensitivity.

With 60 Vbeta and 13 Jbeta primers, the PCR was carried out. Some clones are missing from TCRdb's copy, which holds only in-frame ones; the method was immunoSEQ multiplex PCR. The sample data list some 120,000 clones. Sequenced: PBMCs. The chain is built from TRBV6-5 and TRBJ1-5; a weak D match, TRBD1 (5 bases). The source is a man aged 35-49 years in good health and CMV-seropositive. CDR3 nucleotide sequence: TGTGCCAGCAGTTACTATCAGGGTATAGGGCCCCAGCATTTT. As protein: CASSYYQGIGPQHF.